A single sample gave rise to the 6 T cell receptor beta chains below, sequenced in a study of shared clonotypes between healthy human individuals. Produced via immunoSEQ multiplex PCR; TCRdb's table is partial and in-frame only. The repertoire holds 2 million to 2.5 million clones, 90% to 96% seen once, with 0.1% to 0.15% in the top ten. Sequencing was done on a sample of naive CD4+ T cells sorted from blood. Subset reported: CD45RA+ positively selected. The source is a man between 18 and 29 years old in good health.

The chain joins TRBV6-5 to TRBJ2-7; D call uncertain. Trimming left V 2 bases short and J 3 bases short, with 14 bases between. The germline V gene encodes CDR1 MNHEY and CDR2 SVGAGI. The CDR3 spans 15 residues. The DNA of the CDR3 is TGTGCCAGCAGTTACACTAAGCTGGAAAACTACGAGCAGTACTTC. Residues: CASSYTKLENYEQYF.

The chain links TRBV6-6 to TRBJ1-5; D is unclear. This CDR3 spans 13 amino acids. Between the trimmed V and J ends, which lost 8 bases and 7 bases, there was a span of 15 bases. Germline CDR1 and CDR2: MNHNY and SVGAGI (reference sequence). Here the CDR3 DNA reads TGTGCCAGCGCCCAGAGCGGCTGGCAGCCCCAGCATTTT. Its translation is CASAQSGWQPQHF.

The rearrangement links TRBV6-4 to TRBJ1-6; 7 nucleotides align to TRBD1. Trimming at V came to 3 bases and at J to 7 bases, leaving 6 bases not matched to a gene. CDR1 MRHNA and CDR2 SNTAGT come from the germline V gene. The CDR3 has 15 residues. The CDR3 nucleotides are TGTGCCAGCAGTGAATGGCAGGGGGGGAATTCACCCCTCCACTTT. The encoded protein is CASSEWQGGNSPLHF.

This clone has just one count. The rearrangement uses TRBV9 and TRBJ2-1, with a tentative D call TRBD2 (6 bases). The CDR3 length is 15 residues. Germline-derived CDR1 and CDR2 are SGDLS and YYNGEE. V was pared by 3 bases and J by 4 bases, with 14 bases between. The CDR3 nucleotides are TGTGCCAGCAGCGCGCCGCGGGGAGCTTACAATGAGCAGTTCTTC. The encoded protein is CASSAPRGAYNEQFF.

This clone was recorded once. The chain employs TRBV30 and TRBJ1-4, with D unresolved. This CDR3 contains 15 residues. The germline CDR1 and CDR2 sequences are GTSNPN and SVGIG (reference sequence). Deletions cut 3 bases from V and 8 bases from J, with 19 bases between. As DNA, the CDR3 is TGTGCCTGGAGAAGGAAGGGAATGGTCAACGAAAAACTGTTTTTT. This translates into CAWRRKGMVNEKLFF.

This rearrangement joins TRBV4-3 to TRBJ1-1; a possible D gene is TRBD1 (5 bases). V was shortened by 1 base and J by 1 base, with 10 bases between the two germline ends. CDR1 and CDR2 (germline): LGHNA, YSLEER. This CDR3 is built from 15 residues. CDR3 residues: CASSQVPRENTEAFF. The CDR3 DNA reads as TGCGCCAGCAGCCAAGTGCCCAGGGAGAACACTGAAGCTTTCTTT.